The present T cell receptor (beta chain) was sequenced within a study of blood T cell repertoires in COVID-19 (dated by TCRdb to about 2020). About the full investigation: Collaborator samples came from the United States, Italy and Spain and covered acute and convalescent phases of COVID-19. The repertoires were made available in a free public database intended to serve as a resource for research on the immune response to SARS-CoV-2. Samples came from the ongoing ImmuneRACE study (first 160 participants) plus 1,254 subjects from 6 global collaborators. The prospective study material was composed of cDNA or gDNA derived from T cells, B-cell-depleted T cells, or PBMCs. The sample metadata nearly always contained a de-identified subject ID, COVID-19 status, age in years and sex. Subjects who had been exposed to COVID-19, were actively infected with it, or had recovered from it provided the deeply sampled blood TCRbeta repertoires that made up the dataset. Where HLA class I and class II types were available, the types were taken from metadata supplied by the sample provider, not from assay-based typing.

Whole blood was collected in K2EDTA tubes by collaborating institutions according to the institutions' own protocols. For TCRbeta analysis, collaborator samples were shipped as frozen whole blood, as isolated PBMCs, or as DNA extracted from either sample type. Results and caveats for the whole study, not just this receptor: The quantity of clinical and demographic metadata differed by source and by participant and was supplied without curation.

V sheds 8 bases and J sheds 7 bases, leaving 20 bases between their ends. The germline V gene encodes CDR1 MNHNY and CDR2 SVGAGI (reference sequence). The cysteine opens and the phenylalanine closes a CDR3 of 15 amino acids. Solely the CDR3 DNA is kept, with 45 bases framed from the first base. TCRbeta CDR3 regions were amplified from genomic DNA using the immunoSEQ Assay, a bias-controlled multiplex PCR. On the authors' methods: The number of nucleated cells in each sample was estimated by amplification of reference gene primers within the assay. To quantify the absolute abundance of each unique TCRbeta CDR3 rearrangement, sequence reads were collapsed and filtered. For each sample, productive Simpson clonality was calculated by taking the square root of Simpson's diversity index across productive rearrangements. In its TCRdb copy, this immuneACCESS table keeps in-frame sequences only and misses some clones. Where compared with another copy, unresolved V genes explain less than half of these, and the others have no known cause. The V and J calls and clone size were taken over from that table, and D and trimming were inferred from the DNA. A total of 310,000 or so clones appear in this sample, around nine tenths of them only once. The ten largest clones capture 1.3% of the sample.

As concerns this clone: It has no known antigen specificity. No much larger clonotype is one base removed from it; base qualities were not supplied.

The source is a man between 65 and 85 years old with acute or convalescent COVID-19. The sequence joins TRBV6-6 to TRBJ2-2; TRBD2 could be the D gene, as 5 bases match. Sequencing was done on a sample of peripheral blood. CDR3 protein: CASSRGGLLNGELFF. The bases are TGTGCCAGCTCAAGAGGAGGTCTCCTCAACGGGGAGCTGTTTTTT.